This TCR beta chain is from a study of cytomegalovirus exposure and HLA in healthy donors (dated 2017 in TCRdb). To prepare the library, the immunoSEQ multiplex PCR assay was applied. A mixture of 60 forward primers for TCR Vbeta segments and 13 reverse primers for TCR Jbeta segments was used in the multiplex PCR. Held by TCRdb, this immuneACCESS table contains in-frame sequences only and omits some clones. Under half of the omission traces to an unresolved V gene where checked; the cause of the rest is unknown. Counted in this sample were about 160,000 clones; 65% to 85% of them appeared once. The top ten clones comprise 0.95% to 1.5% of the sample. Sequencing was performed on PBMCs. These receptor sequences come from a boy between 2 and 15 years old in good health and CMV-seronegative.

The chain recombines TRBV18 with TRBJ2-1, with 11 bases identical to TRBD2. The V and J ends lost 3 bases and 6 bases, in that order; junction bases with no gene match: 4. The CDR3 has 15 residues. Germline V gene lookup returns CDR1 KGHSH and CDR2 LQKENI. CDR3 sequence (DNA): TGTGCCAGCTCACCCCTAGCGGGAGGTTCCAATGAGCAGTTCTTC. Protein product: CASSPLAGGSNEQFF.